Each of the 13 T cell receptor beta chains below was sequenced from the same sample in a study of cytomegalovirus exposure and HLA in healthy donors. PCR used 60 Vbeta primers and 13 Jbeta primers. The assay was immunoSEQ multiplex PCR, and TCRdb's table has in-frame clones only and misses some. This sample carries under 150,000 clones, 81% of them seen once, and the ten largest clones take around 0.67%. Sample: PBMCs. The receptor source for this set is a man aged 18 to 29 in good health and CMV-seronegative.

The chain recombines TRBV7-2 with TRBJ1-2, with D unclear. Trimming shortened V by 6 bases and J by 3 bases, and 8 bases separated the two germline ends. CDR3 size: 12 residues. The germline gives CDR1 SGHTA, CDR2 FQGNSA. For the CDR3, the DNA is TGTGCCAGCAGGATACGGGACTATGGCTACACCTTC. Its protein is CASRIRDYGYTF.

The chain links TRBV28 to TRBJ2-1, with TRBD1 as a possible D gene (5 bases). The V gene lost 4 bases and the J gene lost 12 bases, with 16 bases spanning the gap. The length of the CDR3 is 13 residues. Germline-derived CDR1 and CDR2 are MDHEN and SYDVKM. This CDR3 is CASSYSRLGVQFF. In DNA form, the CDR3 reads TGTGCCAGCAGTTATAGCCGGCTAGGGGTGCAGTTCTTC. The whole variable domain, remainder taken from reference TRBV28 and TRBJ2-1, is DVKVTQSSRYLVKRTGEKVFLECVQDMDHENMFWYRQDPGLGLRLIYFSYDVKMKEKGDIPEGYSVSREKKERFSLILESASTNQTSMYLCASSYSRLGVQFFGPGTRLTVL.

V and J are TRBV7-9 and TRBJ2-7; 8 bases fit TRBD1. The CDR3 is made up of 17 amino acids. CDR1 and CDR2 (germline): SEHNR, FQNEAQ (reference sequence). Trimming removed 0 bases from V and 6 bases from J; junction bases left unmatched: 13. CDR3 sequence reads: CASSLAGTGGRTSEQYF. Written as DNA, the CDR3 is TGTGCCAGCAGCTTAGCTGGGACAGGTGGTAGAACATCCGAGCAGTACTTC.

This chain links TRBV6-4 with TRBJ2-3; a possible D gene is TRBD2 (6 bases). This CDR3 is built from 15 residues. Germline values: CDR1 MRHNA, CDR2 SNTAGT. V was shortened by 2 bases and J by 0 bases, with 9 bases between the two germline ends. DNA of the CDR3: TGTGCCAGCAGTGACGGTGCGGGGAGCACAGATACGCAGTATTTT. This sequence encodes CASSDGAGSTDTQYF.

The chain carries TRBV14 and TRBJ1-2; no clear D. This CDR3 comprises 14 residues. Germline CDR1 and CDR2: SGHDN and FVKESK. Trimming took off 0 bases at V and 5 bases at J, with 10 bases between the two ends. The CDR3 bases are TGTGCCAGCAGCCAAGATGGGTGGAGTTATGGCTACACCTTC. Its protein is CASSQDGWSYGYTF.

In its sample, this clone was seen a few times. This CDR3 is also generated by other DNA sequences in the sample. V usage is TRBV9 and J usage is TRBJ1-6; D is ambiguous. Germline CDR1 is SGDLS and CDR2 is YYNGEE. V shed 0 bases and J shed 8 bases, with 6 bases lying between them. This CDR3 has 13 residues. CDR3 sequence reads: CASSVVGDSPLHF. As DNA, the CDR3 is TGTGCCAGCAGCGTAGTGGGAGATTCACCCCTCCACTTT.

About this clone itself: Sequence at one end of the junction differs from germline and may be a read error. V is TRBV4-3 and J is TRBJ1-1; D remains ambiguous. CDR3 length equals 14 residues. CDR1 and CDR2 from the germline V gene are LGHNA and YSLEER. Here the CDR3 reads CASSQEGMRTGAFF. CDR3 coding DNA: TGCGCCAGCAGCCAAGAAGGAATGCGGACTGGAGCTTTCTTT.

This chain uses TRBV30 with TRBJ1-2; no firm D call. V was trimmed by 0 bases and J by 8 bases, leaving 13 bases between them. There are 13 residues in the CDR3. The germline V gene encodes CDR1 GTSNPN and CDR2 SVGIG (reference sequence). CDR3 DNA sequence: TGTGCCTGGAGTGTAAAGAGCCCCCGCGGCTACACCTTC. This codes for CAWSVKSPRGYTF.

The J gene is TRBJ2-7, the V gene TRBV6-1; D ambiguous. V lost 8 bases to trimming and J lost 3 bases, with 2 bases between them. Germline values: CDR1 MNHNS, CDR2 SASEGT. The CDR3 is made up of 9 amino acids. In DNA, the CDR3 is TGTGCCAGCCACTACGAGCAGTACTTC. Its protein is CASHYEQYF.

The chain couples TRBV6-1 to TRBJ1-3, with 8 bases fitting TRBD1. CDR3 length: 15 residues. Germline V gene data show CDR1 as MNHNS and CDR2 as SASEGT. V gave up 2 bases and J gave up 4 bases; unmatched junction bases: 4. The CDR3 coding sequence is TGTGCCAGCAGTGAACAGACAGGGGCCGGAAACACCATATATTTT. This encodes CASSEQTGAGNTIYF.

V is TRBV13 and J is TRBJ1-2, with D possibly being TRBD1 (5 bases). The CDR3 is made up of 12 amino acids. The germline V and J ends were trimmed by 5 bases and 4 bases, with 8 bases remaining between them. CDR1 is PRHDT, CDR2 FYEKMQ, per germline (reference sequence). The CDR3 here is CASSPGVYGYTF. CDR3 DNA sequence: TGTGCCAGCAGCCCGGGGGTCTATGGCTACACCTTC. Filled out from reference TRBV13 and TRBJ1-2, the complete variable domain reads AAGVIQSPRHLIKEKRETATLKCYPIPRHDTVYWYQQGPGQDPQFLISFYEKMQSDKGSIPDRFSAQQFSDYHSELNMSSLELGDSALYFCASSPGVYGYTFGSGTRLTVV.

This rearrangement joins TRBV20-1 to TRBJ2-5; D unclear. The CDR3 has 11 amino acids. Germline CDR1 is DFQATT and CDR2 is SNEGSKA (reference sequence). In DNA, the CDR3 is TGCAGAATAAAAGTCGGAGAGACCCAGTACTTC. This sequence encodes CRIKVGETQYF.

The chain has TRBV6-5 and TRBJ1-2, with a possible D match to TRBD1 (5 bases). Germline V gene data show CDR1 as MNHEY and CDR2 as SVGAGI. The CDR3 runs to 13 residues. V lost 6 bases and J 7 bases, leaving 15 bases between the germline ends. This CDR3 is CASSVAGGCGYTF. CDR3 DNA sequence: TGTGCCAGCAGCGTGGCGGGGGGATGTGGCTACACCTTC.